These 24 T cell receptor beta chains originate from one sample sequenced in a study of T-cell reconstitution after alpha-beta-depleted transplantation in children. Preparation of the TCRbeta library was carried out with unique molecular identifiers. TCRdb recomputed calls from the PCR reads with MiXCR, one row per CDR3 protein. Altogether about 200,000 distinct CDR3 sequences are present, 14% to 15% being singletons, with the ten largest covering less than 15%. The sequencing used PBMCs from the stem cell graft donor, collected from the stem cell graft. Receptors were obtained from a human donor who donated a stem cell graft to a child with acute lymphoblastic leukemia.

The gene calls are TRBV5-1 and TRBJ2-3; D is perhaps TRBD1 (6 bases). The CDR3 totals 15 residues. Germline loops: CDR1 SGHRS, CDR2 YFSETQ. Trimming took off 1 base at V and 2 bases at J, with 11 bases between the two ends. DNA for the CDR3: TGCGCCAGCAGCTTGAGCCAGGGGTCCACAGATACGCAGTATTTT. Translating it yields CASSLSQGSTDTQYF.

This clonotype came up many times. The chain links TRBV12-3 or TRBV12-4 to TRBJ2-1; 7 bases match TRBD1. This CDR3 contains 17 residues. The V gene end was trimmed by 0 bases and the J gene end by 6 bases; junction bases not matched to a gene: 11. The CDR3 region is CASSLATGTVMGNEQFF. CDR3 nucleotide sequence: TGTGCCAGCAGTTTAGCGACCGGGACAGTAATGGGCAATGAGCAGTTCTTC.

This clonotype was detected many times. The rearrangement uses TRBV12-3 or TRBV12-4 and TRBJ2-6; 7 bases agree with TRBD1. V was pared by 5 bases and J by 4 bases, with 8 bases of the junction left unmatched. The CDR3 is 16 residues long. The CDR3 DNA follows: TGTGCCAGCAGTATCAGACAGGGTGTCGGGGCCAACGTCCTGACTTTC. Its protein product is CASSIRQGVGANVLTF.

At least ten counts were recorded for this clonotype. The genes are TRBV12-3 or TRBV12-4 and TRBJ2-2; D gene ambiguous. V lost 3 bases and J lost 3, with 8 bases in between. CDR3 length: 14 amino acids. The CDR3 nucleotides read TGTGCCAGCAGTTTTGAATCCCACACCGGGGAGCTGTTTTTT. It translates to CASSFESHTGELFF.

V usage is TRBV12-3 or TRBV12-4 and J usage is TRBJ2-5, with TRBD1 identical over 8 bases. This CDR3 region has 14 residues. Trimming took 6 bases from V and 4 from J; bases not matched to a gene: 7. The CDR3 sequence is CASSYRGDRETQYF. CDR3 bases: TGTGCCAGCAGCTACAGGGGGGACCGAGAGACCCAGTACTTC.

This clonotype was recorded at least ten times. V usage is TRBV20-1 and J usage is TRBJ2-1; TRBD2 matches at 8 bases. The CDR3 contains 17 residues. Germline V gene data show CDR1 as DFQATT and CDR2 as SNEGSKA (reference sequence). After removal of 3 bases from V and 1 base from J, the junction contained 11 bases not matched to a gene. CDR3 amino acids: CSARTEQASGSYNEQFF. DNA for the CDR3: TGCAGTGCTAGGACCGAACAAGCTAGCGGGTCCTACAATGAGCAGTTCTTC.

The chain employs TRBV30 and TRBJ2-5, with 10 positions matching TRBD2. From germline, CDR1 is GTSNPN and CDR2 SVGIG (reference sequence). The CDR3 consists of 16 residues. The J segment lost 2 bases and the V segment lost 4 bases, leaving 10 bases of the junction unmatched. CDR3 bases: TGTGCCTGGACACTACGGACTAGCGGATTTCAAGAGACCCAGTACTTC. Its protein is CAWTLRTSGFQETQYF.

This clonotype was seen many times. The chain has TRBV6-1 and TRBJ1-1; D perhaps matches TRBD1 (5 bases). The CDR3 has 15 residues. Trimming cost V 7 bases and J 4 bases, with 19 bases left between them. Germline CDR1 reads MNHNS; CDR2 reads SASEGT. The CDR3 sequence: CASIPRSGPATEAFF. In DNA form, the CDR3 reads TGTGCCAGCATTCCCCGGTCGGGGCCTGCCACTGAAGCTTTCTTT.

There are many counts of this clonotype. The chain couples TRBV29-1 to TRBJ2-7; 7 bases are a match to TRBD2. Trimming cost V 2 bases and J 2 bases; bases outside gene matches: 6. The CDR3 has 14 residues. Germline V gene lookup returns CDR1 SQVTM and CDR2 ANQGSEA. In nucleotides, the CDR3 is TGCAGCGTTGAACTCCGGACTAGTCCCTACGAGCAGTACTTC. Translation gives CSVELRTSPYEQYF.

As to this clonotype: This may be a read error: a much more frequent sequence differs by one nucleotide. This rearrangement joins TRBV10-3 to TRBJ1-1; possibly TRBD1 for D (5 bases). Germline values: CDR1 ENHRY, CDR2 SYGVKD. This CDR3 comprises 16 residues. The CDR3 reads CAISESFTGSNTEPFF. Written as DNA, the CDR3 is TGTGCCATCAGTGAGTCTTTCACAGGATCGAACACTGAACCTTTCTTT.

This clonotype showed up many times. The CDR3 DNA follows: TGCAGTGCGAGAAGGCAGATCTACGAGCAGTACTTC. Translation: CSARRQIYEQYF. The rearrangement joins TRBV20-1 to TRBJ2-7; D remains unclear. The ends were cut back, 6 bases at V and 3 bases at J, with 12 bases in the middle. This CDR3 has 12 amino acids. The germline V gene has CDR1 DFQATT and CDR2 SNEGSKA (reference sequence).

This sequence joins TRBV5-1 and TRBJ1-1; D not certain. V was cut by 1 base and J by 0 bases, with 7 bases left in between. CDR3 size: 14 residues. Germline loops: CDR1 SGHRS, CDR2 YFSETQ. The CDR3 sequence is CASSLTYLNTEAFF. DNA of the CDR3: TGCGCCAGCAGCTTGACATATTTGAACACTGAAGCTTTCTTT.

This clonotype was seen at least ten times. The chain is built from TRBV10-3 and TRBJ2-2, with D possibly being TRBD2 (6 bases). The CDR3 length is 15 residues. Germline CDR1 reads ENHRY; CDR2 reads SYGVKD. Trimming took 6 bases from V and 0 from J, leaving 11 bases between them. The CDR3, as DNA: TGTGCCATCAGGTCAGCGGGCTCGAACACCGGGGAGCTGTTTTTT. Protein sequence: CAIRSAGSNTGELFF.

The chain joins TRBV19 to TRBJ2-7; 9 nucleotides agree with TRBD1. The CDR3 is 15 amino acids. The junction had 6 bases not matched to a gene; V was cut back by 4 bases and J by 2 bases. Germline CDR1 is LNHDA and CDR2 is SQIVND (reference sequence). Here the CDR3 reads CASSRGQGRTYEQYF. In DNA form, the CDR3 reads TGTGCCAGTAGTAGGGGACAGGGTCGGACCTACGAGCAGTACTTC.

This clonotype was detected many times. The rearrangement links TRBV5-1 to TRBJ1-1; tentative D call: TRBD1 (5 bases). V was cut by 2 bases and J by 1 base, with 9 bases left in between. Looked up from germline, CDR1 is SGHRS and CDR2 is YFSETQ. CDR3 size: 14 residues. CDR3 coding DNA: TGCGCCAGCAGCTTACAGGCGTCGAACACTGAAGCTTTCTTT. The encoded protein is CASSLQASNTEAFF. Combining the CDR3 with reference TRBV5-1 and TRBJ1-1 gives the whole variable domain KAGVTQTPRYLIKTRGQQVTLSCSPISGHRSVSWYQQTPGQGLQFLFEYFSETQRNKGNFPGRFSGRQFSNSRSEMNVSTLELGDSALYLCASSLQASNTEAFFGQGTRLTVV.

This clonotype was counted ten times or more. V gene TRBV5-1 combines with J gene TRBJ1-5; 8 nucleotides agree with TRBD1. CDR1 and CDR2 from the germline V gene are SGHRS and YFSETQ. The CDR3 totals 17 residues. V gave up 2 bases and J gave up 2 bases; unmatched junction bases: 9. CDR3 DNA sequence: TGCGCCAGCAGCTTCCTCCCTAGGGGACAGGGCAATCAGCCCCAGCATTTT. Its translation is CASSFLPRGQGNQPQHF.

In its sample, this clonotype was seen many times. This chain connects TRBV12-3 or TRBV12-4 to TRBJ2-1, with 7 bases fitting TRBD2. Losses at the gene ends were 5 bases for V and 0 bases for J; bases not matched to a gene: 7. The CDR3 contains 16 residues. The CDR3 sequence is CASSPPGGSSYNEQFF. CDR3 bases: TGTGCCAGCAGTCCACCGGGCGGGAGCTCCTACAATGAGCAGTTCTTC.

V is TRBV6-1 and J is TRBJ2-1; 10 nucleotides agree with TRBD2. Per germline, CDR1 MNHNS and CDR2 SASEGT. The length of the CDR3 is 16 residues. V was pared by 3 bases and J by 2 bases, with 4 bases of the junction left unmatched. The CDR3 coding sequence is TGTGCCAGCAGTGATGGAGCGGGAGGGCCCTACAATGAGCAGTTCTTC. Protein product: CASSDGAGGPYNEQFF.

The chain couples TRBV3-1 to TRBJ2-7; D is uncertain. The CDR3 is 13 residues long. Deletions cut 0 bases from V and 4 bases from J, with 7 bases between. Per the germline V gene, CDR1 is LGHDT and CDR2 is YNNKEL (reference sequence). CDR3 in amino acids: CASSQDSRYEQYF. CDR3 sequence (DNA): TGTGCCAGCAGCCAAGATAGTAGGTACGAGCAGTACTTC.

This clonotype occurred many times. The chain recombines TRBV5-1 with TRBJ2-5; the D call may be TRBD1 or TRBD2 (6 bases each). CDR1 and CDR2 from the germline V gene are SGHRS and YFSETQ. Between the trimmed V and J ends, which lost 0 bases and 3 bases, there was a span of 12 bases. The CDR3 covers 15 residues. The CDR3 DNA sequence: TGCGCCAGCAGCTTGGGTGCGGGACAAGAAGAGACCCAGTACTTC. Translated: CASSLGAGQEETQYF.

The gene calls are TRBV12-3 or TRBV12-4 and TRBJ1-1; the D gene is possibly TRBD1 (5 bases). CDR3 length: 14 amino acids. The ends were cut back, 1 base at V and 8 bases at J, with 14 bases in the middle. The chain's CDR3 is CASSLGAGLAEAFF. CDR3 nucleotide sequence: TGTGCCAGCAGTTTAGGTGCAGGGCTAGCCGAAGCTTTCTTT.

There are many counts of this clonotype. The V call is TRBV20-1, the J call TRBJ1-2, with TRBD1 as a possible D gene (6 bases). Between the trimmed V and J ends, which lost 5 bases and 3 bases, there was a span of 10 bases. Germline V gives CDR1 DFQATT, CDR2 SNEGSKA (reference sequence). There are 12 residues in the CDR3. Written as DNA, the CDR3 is TGCAGTGCTTCAGGGGATGACTATGGCTACACCTTC. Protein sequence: CSASGDDYGYTF.

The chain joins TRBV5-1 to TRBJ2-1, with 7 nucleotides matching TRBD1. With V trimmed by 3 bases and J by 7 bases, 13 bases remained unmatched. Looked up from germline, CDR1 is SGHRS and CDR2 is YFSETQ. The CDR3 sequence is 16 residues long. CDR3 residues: CASSWGQRDLVNEQFF. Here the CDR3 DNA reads TGCGCCAGCAGCTGGGGACAGCGCGATCTGGTTAATGAGCAGTTCTTC.

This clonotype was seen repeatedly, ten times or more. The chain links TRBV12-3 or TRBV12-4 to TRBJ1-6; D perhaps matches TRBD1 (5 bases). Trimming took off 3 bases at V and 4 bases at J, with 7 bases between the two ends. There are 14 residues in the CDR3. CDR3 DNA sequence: TGTGCCAGCAGTTTGAGGGGTTATAATTCACCCCTCCACTTT. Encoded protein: CASSLRGYNSPLHF.